A single sample gave rise to the 29 T cell receptor beta chains below, sequenced in a study of T cell responses to AZD1222 COVID-19 vaccine. Profiling relied on immunoSEQ multiplex PCR, and the TCRdb table lists in-frame clones only, not all of them. The table shows about 120,000 clones, with about 92% occurring only once. The sequenced sample was peripheral blood, obtained 28 days after the second AZD1222 dose. The receptors were gathered from an adult who received the AZD1222 COVID-19 vaccine.

This clone appeared a single time. V is TRBV9 and J is TRBJ2-7; 7 nucleotides match TRBD1. Germline V lookup: CDR1 SGDLS, CDR2 YYNGEE. The V gene end was trimmed by 0 bases and the J gene end by 4 bases; junction bases not matched to a gene: 4. CDR3 length: 14 residues. CDR3 bases: TGTGCCAGCAGCGTAGGACAGGGCGGGTACGAGCAGTACTTC. This translates into CASSVGQGGYEQYF.

This clone was seen a single time. This chain joins TRBV7-3 and TRBJ2-2; D uncertain. Looked up from germline, CDR1 is SGHTA and CDR2 is FQGTGA. Between the trimmed V and J ends, which lost 1 base and 6 bases, there was a span of 12 bases. CDR3 length: 15 amino acids. The DNA for the CDR3 is TGTGCCAGCAGCTTAAGGCAAACCGCACCCGGGGAGCTGTTTTTT. Its protein product is CASSLRQTAPGELFF. Full variable domain (outside the CDR3, taken from reference TRBV7-3 and TRBJ2-2): GAGVSQTPSNKVTEKGKYVELRCDPISGHTALYWYRQSLGQGPEFLIYFQGTGAADDSGLPNDRFFAVRPEGSVSTLKIQRTERGDSAVYLCASSLRQTAPGELFFGEGSRLTVL.

This chain connects TRBV30 to TRBJ2-7; TRBD1 is a possible D gene (6 bases). V lost 3 bases and J lost 2, with 20 bases in between. CDR3 size: 16 residues. The germline gives CDR1 GTSNPN, CDR2 SVGIG (reference sequence). The CDR3 DNA follows: TGTGCCTGGAGGATTAGTGGGACCGCAGGGGCCTACGAGCAGTACTTC. Protein sequence: CAWRISGTAGAYEQYF.

The CDR3 sequence is CASSQAREGEKLFF. CDR3 DNA: TGCGCCAGCAGCCAAGCCAGGGAGGGTGAAAAACTGTTTTTT. This sequence joins TRBV4-3 and TRBJ1-4, with D possibly matching TRBD1 (5 bases). This CDR3 region has 14 residues. In germline, CDR1 is LGHNA, CDR2 YSLEER. V dropped 1 base and J dropped 7 bases, with 10 bases sitting between them.

The rearrangement uses TRBV2 and TRBJ1-1, with D possibly TRBD1 on 5 matching bases. Germline loops: CDR1 SNHLY, CDR2 FYNNEI. CDR3 length: 16 amino acids. The V and J ends lost 2 bases and 4 bases respectively, with 17 bases between them. The CDR3 loop is CASSEPRDGFGTEAFF. In DNA form, the CDR3 reads TGTGCCAGCAGTGAACCCAGGGACGGTTTCGGCACTGAAGCTTTCTTT.

The chain joins TRBV5-1 to TRBJ1-1, with a possible D match to TRBD1 (5 bases). The CDR3 covers 17 residues. V lost 2 bases and J 0 bases, leaving 17 bases between the germline ends. Germline V CDR1 and CDR2: SGHRS, YFSETQ. The CDR3: CASSFSYFEGMNTEAFF. The CDR3 nucleotides read TGCGCCAGCAGCTTTTCCTACTTTGAGGGGATGAACACTGAAGCTTTCTTT.

This chain connects TRBV7-3 to TRBJ2-1; TRBD2 aligns across 8 bases. Losses at the gene ends were 4 bases for V and 4 bases for J; bases not matched to a gene: 6. Germline assignment: CDR1 SGHTA and CDR2 FQGTGA. This CDR3 contains 15 residues. The CDR3, as DNA: TGTGCCAGCAGCTCCCGGACTAGCAGGTACAATGAGCAGTTCTTC. Protein: CASSSRTSRYNEQFF.

As to this clone: The junction and the germline gene differ at one end; a read error may be behind it. The chain combines TRBV7-7 with TRBJ2-3; 14 positions match TRBD2. CDR1 and CDR2 (germline): SSHAT, FNYEAQ (reference sequence). CDR3 size: 19 residues. This CDR3 is CASSPRTSGGRSSTDTQYF. The CDR3 coding sequence is TGTGCTAGCAGCCCTAGGACTAGCGGGGGGCGGTCTAGCACAGATACGCAGTATTTT.

This chain uses TRBV9 with TRBJ2-1; D call uncertain. Deletions cut 0 bases from V and 0 bases from J, with 7 bases between. Germline V CDR1 and CDR2: SGDLS, YYNGEE. CDR3 length equals 15 residues. The CDR3 loop is CASSVDLSSYNEQFF. CDR3 DNA: TGTGCCAGCAGCGTAGATCTGAGCTCCTACAATGAGCAGTTCTTC.

The chain uses TRBV5-1 and TRBJ2-6; 11 bases fit TRBD1. The ends lost 4 bases at V and 4 bases at J; junction bases unmatched: 10. CDR1 is SGHRS, CDR2 YFSETQ, per germline. There are 18 residues in the CDR3. The CDR3 region has the DNA TGCGCCAGCAGCAATTCCGGACAGGGGGCGTCAGGGGCCAACGTCCTGACTTTC. Protein: CASSNSGQGASGANVLTF.

This clone is a singleton in its sample. The gene calls are TRBV4-3 and TRBJ1-2; D is undetermined. Trimming pared 0 bases from V and 4 bases from J, leaving 9 bases between. The CDR3 spans 14 residues. The germline gives CDR1 LGHNA, CDR2 YSLEER. CDR3 region: CASSQDLGPYGYTF. CDR3 DNA: TGCGCCAGCAGCCAAGATCTGGGCCCCTATGGCTACACCTTC.

The chain is built from TRBV3-1 (or the pseudogene TRBV3-2) and TRBJ2-1; D is undetermined. V lost 4 bases to trimming and J lost 4 bases, with 20 bases between them. CDR1 is LGHDT and CDR2 is YNNKEL in the germline V gene (reference sequence). The CDR3 loop spans 17 amino acids. Written as DNA, the CDR3 is TGTGCCAGCAGCCTAAAGCTTCAGTATACGTCGTACAATGAGCAGTTCTTC. Amino acid sequence: CASSLKLQYTSYNEQFF.

A single count supports this clone. V usage is TRBV2 and J usage is TRBJ2-1; the match to TRBD2 covers 9 bases. The CDR3 is made up of 13 amino acids. CDR1 and CDR2 from the germline V gene are SNHLY and FYNNEI. J gave up 15 bases and V 6 bases, and 12 bases lay outside the gene matches. The CDR3 protein is CASRVAGDSKGFF. The CDR3 region has the DNA TGTGCCAGCAGGGTAGCGGGAGACTCAAAAGGGTTCTTC.

J is TRBJ2-1 and V is TRBV29-1; D ambiguous. This CDR3 has 12 amino acids. Trimming removed 7 bases from V and 9 bases from J, with 16 bases in between. Germline CDR1 reads SQVTM; CDR2 reads ANQGSEA. The chain's CDR3 is CSASPSQIEQFF. The CDR3 DNA reads as TGCAGCGCTTCACCTTCTCAGATTGAGCAGTTCTTC.

The rearrangement joins TRBV6-5 to TRBJ2-1; D call uncertain. The CDR3 consists of 15 residues. Germline V gene data show CDR1 as MNHEY and CDR2 as SVGAGI. V lost 0 bases, J lost 5 bases, and 11 bases lay in between. The DNA for the CDR3 is TGTGCCAGCAGTTACTCGATCCGCCAGGACAATGAGCAGTTCTTC. This encodes CASSYSIRQDNEQFF.

The chain links TRBV5-1 to TRBJ1-2; a weak D match, TRBD1 (5 bases). Trimming took off 1 base at V and 2 bases at J, with 9 bases between the two ends. From germline, CDR1 is SGHRS and CDR2 YFSETQ. The CDR3 is made up of 14 amino acids. CDR3 region: CASSLSGGNYGYTF. The CDR3 DNA follows: TGCGCCAGCAGCTTGTCTGGGGGAAACTATGGCTACACCTTC.

V and J are TRBV27 and TRBJ1-1; the D is unclear. Per the germline V gene, CDR1 is MNHEY and CDR2 is SMNVEV (reference sequence). The ends were cut back, 10 bases at V and 3 bases at J, with 15 bases in the middle. The CDR3 is 13 amino acids. The CDR3 DNA follows: TGTGCCACCCAAGCCTGGGGTTACACTGAAGCTTTCTTT. It yields the protein CATQAWGYTEAFF.

V gene TRBV6-2 or TRBV6-3 combines with J gene TRBJ1-2; D not certain. CDR1 MNHEY and CDR2 SVGEGT come from the germline V gene. This CDR3 is 11 amino acids long. Trimming removed 6 bases from V and 8 bases from J, with 10 bases in between. DNA of the CDR3: TGTGCCAGCAGCCCTGCGGAAGGCTACACCTTC. Protein product: CASSPAEGYTF.

The V and J genes are TRBV5-1 and TRBJ1-1, with no clear D. Trimming removed 4 bases at V and 0 bases at J, with 16 bases between. Germline values: CDR1 SGHRS, CDR2 YFSETQ. The CDR3 has 16 amino acids. In DNA form, the CDR3 reads TGCGCCAGCAGCAAGGACTGGAGGGCGATGAACACTGAAGCTTTCTTT. This encodes CASSKDWRAMNTEAFF.

This sequence joins TRBV10-3 and TRBJ1-5, with D uncertain. CDR1 is ENHRY, CDR2 SYGVKD, per germline. V was trimmed by 2 bases and J by 4 bases, leaving 9 bases between them. This CDR3 comprises 14 residues. CDR3 sequence reads: CAISEVEVNQPQHF. Written as DNA, the CDR3 is TGTGCCATCAGTGAGGTTGAAGTGAATCAGCCCCAGCATTTT.

The chain links TRBV7-6 to TRBJ2-1; D perhaps matches TRBD1 (5 bases). Germline V gives CDR1 SGHVS, CDR2 FNYEAQ. Trimming took 5 bases from V and 0 from J, leaving 14 bases between them. This CDR3 spans 16 amino acids. CDR3 coding DNA: TGTGCCAGCAGCCCCAAGCAGGGAAACTCCTACAATGAGCAGTTCTTC. Translating it yields CASSPKQGNSYNEQFF.

This clone was seen a single time. The chain uses TRBV11-3 and TRBJ1-2; weak D call: TRBD1 (5 bases). The CDR3 length is 15 residues. The V end was cut by 5 bases, the J end by 2 bases, with 15 bases between. The germline V gene has CDR1 SGHNT and CDR2 YENEEA. The CDR3 DNA reads TGTGCCAGCAGCCACCAAGTGGGACCGAACTATGGCTACACCTTC. It codes for CASSHQVGPNYGYTF. Complete variable domain (other parts from reference TRBV11-3 and TRBJ1-2): EAGVVQSPRYKIIEKKQPVAFWCNPISGHNTLYWYLQNLGQGPELLIRYENEEAVDDSQLPKDRFSAERLKGVDSTLKIQPAELGDSAVYLCASSHQVGPNYGYTFGSGTRLTVV.

V gene TRBV6-5 combines with J gene TRBJ1-2; 7 bases are a match to TRBD1. The CDR3 totals 15 residues. Trimming at V came to 0 bases and at J to 5 bases, leaving 6 bases not matched to a gene. Germline-derived CDR1 and CDR2 are MNHEY and SVGAGI. CDR3 sequence reads: CASSYSAGGGYGYTF. The DNA of the CDR3 is TGTGCCAGCAGTTACTCCGCAGGGGGTGGATATGGCTACACCTTC.

V and J are TRBV4-3 and TRBJ2-2, with TRBD1 matching 9 bases. Per the germline V gene, CDR1 is LGHNA and CDR2 is YSLEER. J was trimmed by 10 bases and V by 3 bases; bases with no gene match: 15. The CDR3 has 17 residues. In DNA, the CDR3 is TGCGCCAGCAGCCATGGACCGGGACAGGGCTCCAAGGAGGAGCTGTTTTTT. Translating gives CASSHGPGQGSKEELFF.

This rearrangement joins TRBV5-4 to TRBJ2-7; 8 nucleotides line up with TRBD2. CDR1 and CDR2 from the germline V gene are SGHNT and YYREEE (reference sequence). This CDR3 is built from 15 residues. Trimming removed 2 bases from V and 1 base from J; junction bases left unmatched: 5. CDR3 in amino acids: CASSLTGRASYEQYF. CDR3 DNA: TGTGCCAGCAGCTTAACCGGGAGGGCTTCCTACGAGCAGTACTTC.

As to this clone: The sample carries other DNA sequences with the same CDR3. V usage is TRBV18 and J usage is TRBJ1-1; D call uncertain. Between the trimmed V and J ends, which lost 3 bases and 1 base, there was a span of 6 bases. This CDR3 has 13 residues. Germline V lookup: CDR1 KGHSH, CDR2 LQKENI. The CDR3 DNA follows: TGTGCCAGCTCACCCGGCGGGAACACTGAAGCTTTCTTT. It specifies CASSPGGNTEAFF.

This chain uses TRBV6-5 with TRBJ1-1; 7 bases are a match to TRBD1. Germline CDR1 is MNHEY and CDR2 is SVGAGI. V lost 5 bases, J lost 5 bases, and 8 bases stayed unmatched. CDR3 length: 14 residues. DNA for the CDR3: TGTGCCAGCAGTCTCGGGACAGTGGGAACTGAAGCTTTCTTT. This gives the protein CASSLGTVGTEAFF.

The V and J genes are TRBV6-2 or TRBV6-3 and TRBJ1-2; 9 nucleotides align to TRBD1. This CDR3 region has 16 residues. Germline V lookup: CDR1 MNHEY, CDR2 SVGEGT. The V gene end was trimmed by 6 bases and the J gene end by 2 bases; junction bases not matched to a gene: 10. The CDR3 nucleotides are TGTGCCAGCAGCCTGGACAGGGGCCGCTTCAACTATGGCTACACCTTC. It specifies CASSLDRGRFNYGYTF.

V usage is TRBV14 and J usage is TRBJ1-2; D is unclear. The CDR3 length is 15 residues. Trimming left V 4 bases short and J 8 bases short, with 20 bases between. From germline, CDR1 is SGHDN and CDR2 FVKESK. The CDR3 DNA follows: TGTGCCAGCAGCCGTCGACACACCGGCTCGGGGGGCTACACCTTC. Its translation: CASSRRHTGSGGYTF. The whole variable domain, filled in from reference TRBV14 and TRBJ1-2, reads EAGVTQFPSHSVIEKGQTVTLRCDPISGHDNLYWYRRVMGKEIKFLLHFVKESKQDESGMPNNRFLAERTGGTYSTLKVQPAELEDSGVYFCASSRRHTGSGGYTFGSGTRLTVV.